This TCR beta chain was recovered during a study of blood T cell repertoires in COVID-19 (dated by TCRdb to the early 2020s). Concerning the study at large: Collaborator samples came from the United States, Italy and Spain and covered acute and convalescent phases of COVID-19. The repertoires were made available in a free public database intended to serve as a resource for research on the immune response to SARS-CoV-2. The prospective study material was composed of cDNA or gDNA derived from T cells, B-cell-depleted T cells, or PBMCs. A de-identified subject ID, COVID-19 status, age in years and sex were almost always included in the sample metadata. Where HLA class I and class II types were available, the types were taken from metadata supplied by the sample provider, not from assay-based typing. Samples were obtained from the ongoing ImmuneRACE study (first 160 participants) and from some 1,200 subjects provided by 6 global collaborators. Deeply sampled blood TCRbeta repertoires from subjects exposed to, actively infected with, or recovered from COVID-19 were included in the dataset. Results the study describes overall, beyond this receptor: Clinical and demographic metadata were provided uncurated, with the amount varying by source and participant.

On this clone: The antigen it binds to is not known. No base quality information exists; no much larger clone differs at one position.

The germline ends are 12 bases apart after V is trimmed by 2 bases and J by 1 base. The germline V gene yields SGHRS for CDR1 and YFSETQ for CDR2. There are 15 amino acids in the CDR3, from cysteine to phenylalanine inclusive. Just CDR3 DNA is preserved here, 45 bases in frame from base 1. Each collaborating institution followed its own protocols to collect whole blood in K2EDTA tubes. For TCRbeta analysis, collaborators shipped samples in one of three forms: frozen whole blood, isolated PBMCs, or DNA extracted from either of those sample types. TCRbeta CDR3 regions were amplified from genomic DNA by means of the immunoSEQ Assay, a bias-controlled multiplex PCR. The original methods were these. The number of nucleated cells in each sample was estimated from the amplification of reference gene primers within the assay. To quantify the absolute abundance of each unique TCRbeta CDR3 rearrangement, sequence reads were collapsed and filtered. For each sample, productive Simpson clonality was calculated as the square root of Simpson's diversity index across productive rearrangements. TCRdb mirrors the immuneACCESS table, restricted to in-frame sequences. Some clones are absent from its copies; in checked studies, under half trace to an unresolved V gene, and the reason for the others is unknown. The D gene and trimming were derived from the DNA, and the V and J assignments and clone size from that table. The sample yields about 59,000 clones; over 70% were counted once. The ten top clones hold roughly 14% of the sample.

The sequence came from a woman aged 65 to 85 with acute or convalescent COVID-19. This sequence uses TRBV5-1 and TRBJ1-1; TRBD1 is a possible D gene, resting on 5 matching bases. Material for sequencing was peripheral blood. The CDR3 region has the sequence CASSFGGSTNTEAFF. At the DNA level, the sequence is TGCGCCAGCAGCTTCGGGGGATCTACGAACACTGAAGCTTTCTTT.